The clone carrying this T cell receptor (beta chain) showed up many times. The antigen is undetermined. Construction of naive CD8 libraries employed roughly 18,000 to 1,100,000 sorted cells together with 10%, 30% or 50% RNA. Sorting defined naive CD8 T cells as CD8+CD4-CCR7+CD45RA+. TCRdb independently ran MiXCR on the PCR reads; one entry per CDR3 protein. The sample lists about 640,000 distinct CDR3 sequences; 15% to 20% were seen once. The CDR3 sequence is 13 residues long. Germline V gene lookup returns CDR1 SGHAT and CDR2 FQDESV (reference sequence). J lost 5 bases, V lost 5 bases, and 4 bases had no gene match. The sample originates from a study of molecular identifiers for immune sequencing clone quantification. Study overall: Naive CD8 RNA (roughly 18,000 or 92,000 cells) was divided into five aliquots, with four sequenced. Whole-study results and caveats: Effector cells had over 99% of their molecules in clones above 20 RNA copies, while naive cells had under 1%.

The clonotype comes from a human donor in good health. Some libraries in this study had Jurkat cell RNA spiked in. Specimen: naive CD8+ T cells from blood, with Jurkat cell RNA spiked in. The subset: FACS-sorted CD8+CD4-CCR7+CD45RA+ naive T cells. V gene TRBV11-1 combines with J gene TRBJ2-7; 9 bases are shared with TRBD1. This chain's CDR3 is CASSKGQGDEQYF. In DNA form, the CDR3 reads TGTGCCAGCAGCAAGGGACAGGGCGACGAGCAGTACTTC.